This T cell receptor (beta chain) was captured by sequencing in a study of T cell responses to AZD1222 COVID-19 vaccine. Study outcomes and limitations: Baseline seropositives among AZD1222 recipients totaled only six or seven.

The sample holds a few counts of this clone. The antigen is undetermined. Data came from immunoSEQ multiplex PCR; TCRdb stores just in-frame clones and leaves some out. The data show 70,000 to 80,000 clones, 60% to 85% seen once. Trimming removed 2 bases from V and 5 bases from J, with 12 bases in between. Germline CDR1 is MDHEN and CDR2 is SYDVKM. This CDR3 is built from 14 residues. The input for sequencing was peripheral blood, taken 28 days after the second AZD1222 dose. The receptor was isolated from an adult who received the AZD1222 COVID-19 vaccine. The rearrangement uses TRBV28 and TRBJ2-5, with D possibly matching TRBD1 (5 bases). The DNA for the CDR3 is TGTGCCAGCAGTTTACCCCAGGGTGACGAGACCCAGTACTTC. It codes for CASSLPQGDETQYF.